This TCR beta chain was observed in a study of CD8 T cells in Susac syndrome. With respect to this clonotype: The antigen is not known.

Study results and limitations: In Susac syndrome, the CD4+ T cell repertoires did not show clonal expansion.

There are 16 residues in the CDR3. V was trimmed by 7 bases and J by 4 bases, leaving 23 bases between them. Germline V gene lookup returns CDR1 DFQATT and CDR2 SNEGSKA (reference sequence). RNA totalling about 0.5 to 1 ug underwent reverse transcription with random hexamers. TCRdb analysed the immunoSEQ multiplex PCR reads with MiXCR anew, one entry per CDR3 protein. The sample has 120,000 to 150,000 distinct CDR3 sequences, about 94% seen once; the top ten hold over 0.065%. The study sequenced TCR beta in blood CD8+ and CD4+ T cells. Susac syndrome patients met recently defined diagnostic criteria for definite or probable disease.

The chain carries TRBV20-1 and TRBJ2-1; a weak D match, TRBD1 (5 bases). This clonotype was sampled from a human donor with Susac syndrome. What was sequenced was CD4+ T cells from PBMCs. The CDR3 DNA reads as TGCAGTGTTAGGAGAGGTGGTGGGGCCAGATACAATGAGCAGTTCTTC. Encoded protein: CSVRRGGGARYNEQFF.